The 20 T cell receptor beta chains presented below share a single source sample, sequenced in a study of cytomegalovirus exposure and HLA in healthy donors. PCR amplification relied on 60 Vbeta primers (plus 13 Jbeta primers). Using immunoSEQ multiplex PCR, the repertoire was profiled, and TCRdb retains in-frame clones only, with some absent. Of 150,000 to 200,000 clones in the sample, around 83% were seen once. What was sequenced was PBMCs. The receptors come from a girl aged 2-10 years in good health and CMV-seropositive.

As DNA, the CDR3 is TGTGCCTGGGAGGGGACTAGCGGGAGTATTTTCCAAGAGACCCAGTACTTC. Translating gives CAWEGTSGSIFQETQYF. This chain joins TRBV30 and TRBJ2-5, with 14 nucleotides matching TRBD2. The CDR3 spans 17 residues. V lost 5 bases to trimming and J lost 1 base; unmatched junction nucleotides: 9. Germline V lookup: CDR1 GTSNPN, CDR2 SVGIG (reference sequence).

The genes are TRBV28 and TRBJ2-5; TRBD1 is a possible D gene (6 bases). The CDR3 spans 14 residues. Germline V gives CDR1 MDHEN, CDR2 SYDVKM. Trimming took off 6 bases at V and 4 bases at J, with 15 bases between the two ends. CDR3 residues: CASSPRGEGETQYF. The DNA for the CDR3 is TGTGCCAGCAGCCCCAGGGGAGAAGGAGAGACCCAGTACTTC. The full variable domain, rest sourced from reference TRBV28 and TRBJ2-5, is DVKVTQSSRYLVKRTGEKVFLECVQDMDHENMFWYRQDPGLGLRLIYFSYDVKMKEKGDIPEGYSVSREKKERFSLILESASTNQTSMYLCASSPRGEGETQYFGPGTRLLVL.

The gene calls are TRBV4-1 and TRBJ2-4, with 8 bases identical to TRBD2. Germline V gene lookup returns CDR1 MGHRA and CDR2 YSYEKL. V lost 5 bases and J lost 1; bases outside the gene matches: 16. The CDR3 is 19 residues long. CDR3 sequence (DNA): TGCGCCAGCAGCAGCCTCACTAGCGGAGCAAAGGGGGCCAAAAACATTCAGTACTTC. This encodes CASSSLTSGAKGAKNIQYF.

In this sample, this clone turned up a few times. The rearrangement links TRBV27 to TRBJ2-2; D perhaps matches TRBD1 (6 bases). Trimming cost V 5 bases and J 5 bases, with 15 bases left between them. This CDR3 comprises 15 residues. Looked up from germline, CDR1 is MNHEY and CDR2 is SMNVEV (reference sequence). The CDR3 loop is CASSRPSGVTGELFF. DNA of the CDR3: TGTGCCAGCAGTCGACCCTCAGGGGTTACCGGGGAGCTGTTTTTT.

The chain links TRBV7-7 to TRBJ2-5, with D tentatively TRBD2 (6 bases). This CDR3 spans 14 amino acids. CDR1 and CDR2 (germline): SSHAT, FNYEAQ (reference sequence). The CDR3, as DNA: TGTGCTAGCGCTGTGAGGGGAGGAGGGGAGACCCAGTACTTC. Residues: CASAVRGGGETQYF.

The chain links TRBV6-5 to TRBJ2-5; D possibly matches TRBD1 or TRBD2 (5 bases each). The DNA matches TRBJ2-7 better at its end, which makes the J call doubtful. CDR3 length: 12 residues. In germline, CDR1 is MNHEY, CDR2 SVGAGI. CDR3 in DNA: TGTGCCAGCAGTTACAGTGGGGGCGAGCAGTACTTC. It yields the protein CASSYSGGEQYF.

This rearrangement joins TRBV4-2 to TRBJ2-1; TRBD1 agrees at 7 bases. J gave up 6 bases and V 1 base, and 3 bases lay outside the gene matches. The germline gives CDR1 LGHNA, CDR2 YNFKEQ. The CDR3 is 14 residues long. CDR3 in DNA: TGTGCCAGCAGCCAAGCGTCAGGGGGCAATGAGCAGTTCTTC. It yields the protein CASSQASGGNEQFF.

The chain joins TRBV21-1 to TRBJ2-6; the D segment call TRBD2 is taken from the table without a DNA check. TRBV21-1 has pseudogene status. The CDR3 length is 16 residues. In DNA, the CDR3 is TGTGCCAGCACCTTACCGGGAAGGGCTGGGGCCAACGTCCTGACTTTC. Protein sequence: CASTLPGRAGANVLTF.

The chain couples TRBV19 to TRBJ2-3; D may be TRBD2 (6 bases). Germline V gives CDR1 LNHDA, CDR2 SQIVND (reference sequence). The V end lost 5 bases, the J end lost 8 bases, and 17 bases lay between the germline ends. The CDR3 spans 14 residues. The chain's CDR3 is CASSPRLEEGTQYF. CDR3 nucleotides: TGTGCCAGTAGTCCTAGACTAGAGGAAGGTACGCAGTATTTT.

As DNA, the CDR3 is TGTGCCAGCAGTCTATTAATGAACACCGGGGAGCTGTTTTTT. Translation: CASSLLMNTGELFF. The gene calls are TRBV27 and TRBJ2-2, with D unclear. Germline V gene sequence: CDR1 MNHEY, CDR2 SMNVEV (reference sequence). CDR3 length: 14 amino acids. V lost 5 bases and J lost 1, with 8 bases in between.

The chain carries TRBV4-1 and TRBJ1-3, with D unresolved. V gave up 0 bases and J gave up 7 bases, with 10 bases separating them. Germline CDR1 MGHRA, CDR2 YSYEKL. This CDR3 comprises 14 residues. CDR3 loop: CASSQDLPGNTIYF. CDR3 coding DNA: TGCGCCAGCAGCCAAGATCTGCCGGGGAACACCATATATTTT.

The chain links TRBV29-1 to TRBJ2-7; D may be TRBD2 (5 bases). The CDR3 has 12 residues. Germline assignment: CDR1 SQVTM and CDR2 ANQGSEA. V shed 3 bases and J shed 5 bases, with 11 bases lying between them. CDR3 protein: CSVDTGNDEQYF. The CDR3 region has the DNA TGCAGCGTTGATACCGGGAACGACGAGCAGTACTTC.

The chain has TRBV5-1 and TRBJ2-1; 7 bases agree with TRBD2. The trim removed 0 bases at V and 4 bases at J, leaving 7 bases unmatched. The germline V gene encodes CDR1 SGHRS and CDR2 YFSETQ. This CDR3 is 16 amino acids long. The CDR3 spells CASSLVSSGAYNEQFF. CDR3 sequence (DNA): TGCGCCAGCAGCTTGGTTTCTAGCGGCGCTTACAATGAGCAGTTCTTC.

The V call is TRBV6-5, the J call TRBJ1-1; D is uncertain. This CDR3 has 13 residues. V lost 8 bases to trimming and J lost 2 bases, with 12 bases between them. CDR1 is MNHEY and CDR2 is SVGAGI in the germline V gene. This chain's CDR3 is CASFGAINTEAFF. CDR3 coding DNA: TGTGCCAGCTTCGGAGCGATCAACACTGAAGCTTTCTTT.

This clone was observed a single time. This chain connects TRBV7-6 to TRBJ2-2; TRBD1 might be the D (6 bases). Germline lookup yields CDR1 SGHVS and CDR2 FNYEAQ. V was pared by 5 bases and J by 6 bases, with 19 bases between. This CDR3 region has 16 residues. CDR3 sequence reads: CASSQDSPLVPGELFF. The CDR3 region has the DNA TGTGCCAGCAGCCAGGACAGTCCCTTGGTCCCCGGGGAGCTGTTTTTT.

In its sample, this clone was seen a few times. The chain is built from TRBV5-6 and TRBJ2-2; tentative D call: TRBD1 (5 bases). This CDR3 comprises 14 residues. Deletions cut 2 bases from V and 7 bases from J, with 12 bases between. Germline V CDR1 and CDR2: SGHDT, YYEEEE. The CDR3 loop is CASSFRTGIGELFF. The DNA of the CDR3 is TGTGCCAGCAGCTTTCGAACAGGCATCGGGGAGCTGTTTTTT.

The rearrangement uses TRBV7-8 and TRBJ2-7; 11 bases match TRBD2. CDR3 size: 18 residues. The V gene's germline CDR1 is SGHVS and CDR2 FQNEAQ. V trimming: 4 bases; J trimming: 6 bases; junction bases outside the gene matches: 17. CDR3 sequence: CASSSETLLAGAPLEQYF. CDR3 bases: TGTGCCAGCAGCTCAGAAACACTACTAGCGGGAGCGCCCCTCGAGCAGTACTTC.

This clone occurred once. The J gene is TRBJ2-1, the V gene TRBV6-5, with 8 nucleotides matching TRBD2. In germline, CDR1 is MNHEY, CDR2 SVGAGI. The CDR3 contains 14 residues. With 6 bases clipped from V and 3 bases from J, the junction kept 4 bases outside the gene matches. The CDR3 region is CASSLAGGYNEQFF. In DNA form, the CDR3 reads TGTGCCAGCAGCCTAGCGGGTGGCTACAATGAGCAGTTCTTC.

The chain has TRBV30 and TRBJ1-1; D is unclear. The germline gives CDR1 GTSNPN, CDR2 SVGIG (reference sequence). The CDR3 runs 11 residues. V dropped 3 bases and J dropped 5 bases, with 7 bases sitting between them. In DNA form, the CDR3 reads TGTGCCTGGAGACTGGAGACTGAAGCTTTCTTT. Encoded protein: CAWRLETEAFF.

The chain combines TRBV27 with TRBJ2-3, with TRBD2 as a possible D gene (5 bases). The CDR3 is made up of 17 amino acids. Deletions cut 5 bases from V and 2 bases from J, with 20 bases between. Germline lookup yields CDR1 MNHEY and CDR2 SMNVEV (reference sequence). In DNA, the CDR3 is TGTGCCAGCAGTCCTCGCGGAGAGCGGTTATACACAGATACGCAGTATTTT. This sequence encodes CASSPRGERLYTDTQYF.